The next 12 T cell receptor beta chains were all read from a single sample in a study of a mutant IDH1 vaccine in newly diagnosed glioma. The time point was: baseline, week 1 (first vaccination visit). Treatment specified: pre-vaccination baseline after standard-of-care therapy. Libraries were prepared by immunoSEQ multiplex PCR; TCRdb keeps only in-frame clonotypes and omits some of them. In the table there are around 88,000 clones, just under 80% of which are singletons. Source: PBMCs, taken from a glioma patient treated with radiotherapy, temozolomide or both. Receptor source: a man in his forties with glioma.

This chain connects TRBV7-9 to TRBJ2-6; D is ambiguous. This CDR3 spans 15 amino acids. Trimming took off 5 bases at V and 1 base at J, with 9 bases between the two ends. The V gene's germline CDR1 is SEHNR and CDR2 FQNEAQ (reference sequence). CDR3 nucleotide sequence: TGTGCCAGCAGCCCTGTGATTTCTGGGGCCAACGTCCTGACTTTC. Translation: CASSPVISGANVLTF.

The CDR3 nucleotides read TGCGCCAGCAGCTTCGAGCATTCGGAGACCCAGTACTTC. It translates to CASSFEHSETQYF. This chain joins TRBV5-1 and TRBJ2-5; no definite D call. The V gene lost 2 bases and the J gene lost 5 bases, with 10 bases spanning the gap. CDR3 length: 13 residues. Looked up from germline, CDR1 is SGHRS and CDR2 is YFSETQ.

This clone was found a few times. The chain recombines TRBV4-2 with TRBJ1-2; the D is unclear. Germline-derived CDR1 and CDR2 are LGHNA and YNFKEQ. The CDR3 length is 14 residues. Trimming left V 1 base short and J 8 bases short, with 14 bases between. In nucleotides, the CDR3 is TGTGCCAGCAGCCAAGGCTCTCAAGGTACGGGCTACACCTTC. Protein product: CASSQGSQGTGYTF.

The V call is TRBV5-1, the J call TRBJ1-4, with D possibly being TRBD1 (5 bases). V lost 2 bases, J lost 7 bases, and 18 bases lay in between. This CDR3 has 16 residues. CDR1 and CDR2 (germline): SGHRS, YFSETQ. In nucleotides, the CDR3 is TGCGCCAGCAGCTTCGGGGGGGTCGCGATGGGTGAAAAACTGTTTTTT. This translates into CASSFGGVAMGEKLFF.

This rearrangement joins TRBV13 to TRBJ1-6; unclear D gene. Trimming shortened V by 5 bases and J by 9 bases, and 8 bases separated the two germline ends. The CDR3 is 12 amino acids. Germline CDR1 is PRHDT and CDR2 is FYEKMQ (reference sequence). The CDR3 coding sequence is TGTGCCAGCAGCCCGATGGGTTCACCCCTCCACTTT. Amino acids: CASSPMGSPLHF.

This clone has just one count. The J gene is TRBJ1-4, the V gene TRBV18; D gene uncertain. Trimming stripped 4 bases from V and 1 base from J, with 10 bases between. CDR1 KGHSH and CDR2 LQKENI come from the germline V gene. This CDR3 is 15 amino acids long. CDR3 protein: CASSQGVLTNEKLFF. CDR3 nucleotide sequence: TGTGCCAGCTCACAGGGAGTTTTAACTAATGAAAAACTGTTTTTT.

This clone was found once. The CDR3 sequence: CASSPISGAYNEQFF. The CDR3 nucleotides read TGTGCCAGCAGCCCAATTAGCGGGGCCTACAATGAGCAGTTCTTC. This chain joins TRBV7-2 and TRBJ2-1; 8 bases fit TRBD2. CDR1 is SGHTA and CDR2 is FQGNSA in the germline V gene. V lost 5 bases, J lost 2 bases, and 5 bases stayed unmatched. The CDR3 has 15 residues.

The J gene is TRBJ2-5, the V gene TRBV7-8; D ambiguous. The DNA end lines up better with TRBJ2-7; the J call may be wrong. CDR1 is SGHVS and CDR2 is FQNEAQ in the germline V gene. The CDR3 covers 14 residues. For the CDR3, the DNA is TGTGCCAGCAGCTCGACAAATATAAACTACGAGCAGTACTTC. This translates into CASSSTNINYEQYF.

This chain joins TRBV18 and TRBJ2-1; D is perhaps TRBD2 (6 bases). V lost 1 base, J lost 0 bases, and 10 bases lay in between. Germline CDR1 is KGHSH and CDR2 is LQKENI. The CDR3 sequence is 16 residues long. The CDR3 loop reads CASSPQPGVSYNEQFF. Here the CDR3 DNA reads TGTGCCAGCTCACCACAGCCGGGGGTCTCCTACAATGAGCAGTTCTTC.

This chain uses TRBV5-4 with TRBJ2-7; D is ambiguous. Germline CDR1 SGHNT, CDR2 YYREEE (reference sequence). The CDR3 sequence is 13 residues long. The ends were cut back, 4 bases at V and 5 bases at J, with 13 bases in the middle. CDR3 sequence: CASSHDAKDEQYF. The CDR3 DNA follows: TGTGCCAGCAGCCATGACGCGAAGGACGAGCAGTACTTC.

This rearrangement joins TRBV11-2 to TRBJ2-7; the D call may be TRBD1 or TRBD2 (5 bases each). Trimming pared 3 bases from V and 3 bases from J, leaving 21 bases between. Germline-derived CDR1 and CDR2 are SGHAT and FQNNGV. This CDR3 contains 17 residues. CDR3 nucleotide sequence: TGTGCCAGCAGCTTGCTTCGAGCTCCGGGACCGAGCTACGAGCAGTACTTC. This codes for CASSLLRAPGPSYEQYF.

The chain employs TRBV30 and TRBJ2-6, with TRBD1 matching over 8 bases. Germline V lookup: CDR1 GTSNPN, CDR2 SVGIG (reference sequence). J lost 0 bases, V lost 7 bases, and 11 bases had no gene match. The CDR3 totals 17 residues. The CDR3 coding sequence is TGTGCCTTCCATCGGGACAGGACTTCCTCTGGGGCCAACGTCCTGACTTTC. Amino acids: CAFHRDRTSSGANVLTF.